These 12 T cell receptor beta chains share one sample of origin, sequenced in a study of control samples from healthy donors and cancer patients. Sequencing used immunoSEQ multiplex PCR; TCRdb keeps in-frame clones, though not all of them. The data contain tens of thousands of clones, roughly 80% of them singletons. Sequencing input: PBMCs. Receptors originate from a man aged 65-85 years with lung cancer.

J is TRBJ1-2 and V is TRBV3-1 (or the pseudogene TRBV3-2); the match to TRBD1 covers 9 bases. There are 15 residues in the CDR3. V shed 5 bases and J 4 bases; nucleotides not matched to a gene: 8. Germline-derived CDR1 and CDR2 are LGHDT and YNNKEL (reference sequence). The CDR3 region is CASSGTGSLRYGYTF. CDR3 bases: TGTGCCAGCAGCGGGACAGGGTCCCTCCGCTATGGCTACACCTTC.

The J gene is TRBJ1-2, the V gene TRBV6-1, with 8 bases identical to TRBD1. This CDR3 has 16 residues. The germline V gene encodes CDR1 MNHNS and CDR2 SASEGT. The ends lost 2 bases at V and 8 bases at J; junction bases unmatched: 13. The CDR3 DNA is TGTGCCAGCAGTGAATCCTTCGGGACAGGACGAGGGGGCTACACCTTC. This gives the protein CASSESFGTGRGGYTF.

This chain joins TRBV7-2 and TRBJ2-1, with 11 bases that match TRBD1. Germline V gives CDR1 SGHTA, CDR2 FQGNSA. V lost 3 bases to trimming and J lost 7 bases; unmatched junction nucleotides: 5. CDR3 size: 15 residues. This CDR3 is CASSFWDRGSNEQFF. Written as DNA, the CDR3 is TGTGCCAGCAGCTTCTGGGACAGGGGGTCGAATGAGCAGTTCTTC.

The chain employs TRBV28 and TRBJ1-1, with D uncertain. V shed 6 bases and J shed 1 base, with 9 bases lying between them. This CDR3 is 13 amino acids long. Germline loops: CDR1 MDHEN, CDR2 SYDVKM. CDR3 coding DNA: TGTGCCAGCAGGGGGAGCGGGAACACTGAAGCTTTCTTT. It encodes CASRGSGNTEAFF. Combining the CDR3 with reference TRBV28 and TRBJ1-1 gives the whole variable domain DVKVTQSSRYLVKRTGEKVFLECVQDMDHENMFWYRQDPGLGLRLIYFSYDVKMKEKGDIPEGYSVSREKKERFSLILESASTNQTSMYLCASRGSGNTEAFFGQGTRLTVV.

As DNA, the CDR3 is TGTGCCAGCAGCGCTTCTAGCGGGGGGGTGGATACGCAGTATTTT. Translation gives CASSASSGGVDTQYF. The chain links TRBV9 to TRBJ2-3, with 12 positions matching TRBD2. Losses at the gene ends were 3 bases for V and 6 bases for J; bases not matched to a gene: 5. Per the germline V gene, CDR1 is SGDLS and CDR2 is YYNGEE. The CDR3 is 15 residues long.

CDR3 sequence reads: CASTIGQGYNEQFF. In nucleotides, the CDR3 is TGTGCCAGCACTATAGGACAGGGGTACAATGAGCAGTTCTTC. The chain links TRBV6-5 to TRBJ2-1; 9 nucleotides line up with TRBD1. The CDR3 is 14 amino acids. V lost 7 bases to trimming and J lost 4 bases; unmatched junction nucleotides: 5. CDR1 and CDR2 (germline): MNHEY, SVGAGI.

The rearrangement links TRBV7-3 to TRBJ2-3, with D possibly being TRBD1 or TRBD2 (5 bases each). The length of the CDR3 is 14 residues. Trimming stripped 3 bases from V and 1 base from J, with 8 bases between. Per germline, CDR1 SGHTA and CDR2 FQGTGA. CDR3 sequence reads: CASSLGTRTDTQYF. The CDR3 nucleotides read TGTGCCAGCAGCTTGGGGACCCGCACAGATACGCAGTATTTT. Filled out from reference TRBV7-3 and TRBJ2-3, the complete variable domain reads GAGVSQTPSNKVTEKGKYVELRCDPISGHTALYWYRQSLGQGPEFLIYFQGTGAADDSGLPNDRFFAVRPEGSVSTLKIQRTERGDSAVYLCASSLGTRTDTQYFGPGTRLTVL.

This clone was observed a handful of times. The genes are TRBV7-9 and TRBJ1-1; D gene ambiguous. The CDR3 consists of 11 residues. The germline V and J ends were trimmed by 5 bases and 4 bases, with 5 bases remaining between them. Germline V CDR1 and CDR2: SEHNR, FQNEAQ (reference sequence). The CDR3 protein is CASSASTEAFF. CDR3 nucleotide sequence: TGTGCCAGCAGCGCGTCCACTGAAGCTTTCTTT.

This chain connects TRBV7-9 to TRBJ2-6; a weak D match, TRBD2 (5 bases). The CDR3 contains 15 residues. Germline CDR1 SEHNR, CDR2 FQNEAQ (reference sequence). Trimming pared 4 bases from V and 2 bases from J, leaving 9 bases between. CDR3 sequence (DNA): TGTGCCAGCAGCTCCGGACTGGCTGGGGCCAACGTCCTGACTTTC. This codes for CASSSGLAGANVLTF.

J is TRBJ2-2 and V is TRBV30; D may correspond to TRBD1 or TRBD2 (6 bases each). The CDR3 extends over 15 amino acids. CDR1 and CDR2 from the germline V gene are GTSNPN and SVGIG (reference sequence). Trimming left V 7 bases short and J 1 base short, with 16 bases between. For the CDR3, the DNA is TGTGCCTCCACGGGGGCGGCAATGAACACCGGGGAGCTGTTTTTT. It encodes CASTGAAMNTGELFF.

This clone turned up a few times. The genes are TRBV9 and TRBJ2-3; maybe TRBD2 (7 bases). Trimming left V 0 bases short and J 4 bases short, with 12 bases between. Germline V lookup: CDR1 SGDLS, CDR2 YYNGEE. The CDR3 spans 15 residues. CDR3 in DNA: TGTGCCAGCAGCGTAGTGTCGGGGGGCCCAGATACGCAGTATTTT. Amino acids: CASSVVSGGPDTQYF.

The rearrangement links TRBV3-1 (or the pseudogene TRBV3-2) to TRBJ2-7; D is unclear. From germline, CDR1 is LGHDT and CDR2 YNNKEL (reference sequence). Trimming removed 6 bases from V and 0 bases from J, with 12 bases in between. The CDR3 length is 14 residues. CDR3 sequence (DNA): TGTGCCAGCAGTCCGACACCTCTCTCCTACGAGCAGTACTTC. Translated: CASSPTPLSYEQYF.